The present T cell receptor beta chain was sequenced within a study of response to subunit inactivated influenza vaccine (dated by TCRdb to 2016 to 2019). Background for the entire study: Deep quantitative T cell receptor repertoire profiling was used in the study to track responses to a trivalent subunit inactivated influenza vaccine.

The library was obtained by RT-PCR. The instrument given in TCRdb is Illumina HiSeq 2500. TCRdb reprocessed the public reads (quality trimming at Q25 with fastp, clone calling with MiXCR) and kept in-frame beta chains. Each CDR3 protein appears once, grouped with its most common genes and DNA. The sample includes fewer than 550,000 distinct CDR3 sequences, with about 25% observed a single time. Over 1.5% of the sample rests with the top ten. CDR1 and CDR2 (DFQATT, SNEGSKA) derive from the germline V gene (reference sequence). V sheds 4 bases and J sheds 2 bases, leaving 9 bases between their ends. From the cysteine through the phenylalanine, the CDR3 covers 13 amino acids. Only the CDR3 portion is preserved as DNA: 39 bases, with reading frame beginning at the first base. The table lists this clonotype with a few counts. The antigen it recognizes is unknown. Base qualities are not provided; no much larger clone lies one nucleotide away.

Overall study outcomes, separate from this receptor: The authors suggested that each seasonal influenza vaccination may recruit only a limited number of new T cells.

This receptor was taken from a man between 50 and 59 years old who received an inactivated influenza vaccine. Donor details come from another sample of the same person, matched by shared clones. Sequencing was performed on CD4+ T cells sorted from PBMCs, taken 4 to 6 days after vaccination. The sequence joins TRBV20-1 to TRBJ1-5; there is no confident call for the D gene. The DNA sequence is as follows: TGCAGTGCTATCCCTCCGGGCAATCAGCCCCAGCATTTT. Translated, it gives CSAIPPGNQPQHF.